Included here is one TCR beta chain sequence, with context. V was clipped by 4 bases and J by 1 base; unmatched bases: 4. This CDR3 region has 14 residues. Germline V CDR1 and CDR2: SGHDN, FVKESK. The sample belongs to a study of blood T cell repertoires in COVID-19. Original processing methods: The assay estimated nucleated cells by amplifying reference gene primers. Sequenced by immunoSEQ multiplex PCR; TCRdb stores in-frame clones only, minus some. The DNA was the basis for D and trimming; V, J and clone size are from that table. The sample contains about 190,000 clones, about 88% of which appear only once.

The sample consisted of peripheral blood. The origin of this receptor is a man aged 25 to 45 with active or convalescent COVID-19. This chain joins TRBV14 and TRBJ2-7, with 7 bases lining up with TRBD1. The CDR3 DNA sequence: TGTGCCAGCAGCCCTCTGACAGGGTCCTACGAGCAGTACTTC. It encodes CASSPLTGSYEQYF.